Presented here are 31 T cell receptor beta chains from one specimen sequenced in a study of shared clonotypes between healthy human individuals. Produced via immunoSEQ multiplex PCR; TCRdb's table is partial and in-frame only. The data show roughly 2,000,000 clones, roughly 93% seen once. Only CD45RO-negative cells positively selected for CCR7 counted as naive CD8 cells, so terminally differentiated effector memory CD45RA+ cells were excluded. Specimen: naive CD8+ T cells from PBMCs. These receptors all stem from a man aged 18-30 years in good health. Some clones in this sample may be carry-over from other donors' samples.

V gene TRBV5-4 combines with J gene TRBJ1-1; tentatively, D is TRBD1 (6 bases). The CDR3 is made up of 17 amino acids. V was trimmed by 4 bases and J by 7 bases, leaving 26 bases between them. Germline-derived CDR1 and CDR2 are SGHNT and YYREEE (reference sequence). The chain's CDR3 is CASSRLAGGRGIIEAFF. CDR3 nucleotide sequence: TGTGCCAGCAGCCGTTTGGCGGGGGGGCGAGGGATCATTGAAGCTTTCTTT.

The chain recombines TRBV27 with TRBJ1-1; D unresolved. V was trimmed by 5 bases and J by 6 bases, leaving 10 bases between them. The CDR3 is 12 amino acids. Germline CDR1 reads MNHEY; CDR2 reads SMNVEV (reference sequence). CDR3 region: CASSPGGSEAFF. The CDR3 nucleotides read TGTGCCAGCAGTCCGGGAGGGTCTGAAGCTTTCTTT.

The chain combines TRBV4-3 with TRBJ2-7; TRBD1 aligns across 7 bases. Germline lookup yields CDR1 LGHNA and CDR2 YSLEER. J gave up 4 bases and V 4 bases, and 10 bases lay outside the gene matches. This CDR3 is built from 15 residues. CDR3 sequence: CASSRETGTLYEQYF. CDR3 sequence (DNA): TGCGCCAGCAGCCGAGAGACAGGGACCTTATACGAGCAGTACTTC.

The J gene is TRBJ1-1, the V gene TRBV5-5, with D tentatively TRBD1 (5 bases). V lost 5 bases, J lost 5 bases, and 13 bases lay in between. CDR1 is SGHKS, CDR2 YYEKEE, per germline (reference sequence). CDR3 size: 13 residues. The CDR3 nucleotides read TGTGCCAGCAGTAGGGGTCAAAGGACTGAAGCTTTCTTT. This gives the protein CASSRGQRTEAFF.

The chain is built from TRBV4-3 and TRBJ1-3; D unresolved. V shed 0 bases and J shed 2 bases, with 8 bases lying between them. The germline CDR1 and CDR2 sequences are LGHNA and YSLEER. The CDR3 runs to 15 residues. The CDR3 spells CASSQEWAAGNTIYF. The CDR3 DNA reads TGCGCCAGCAGCCAAGAATGGGCAGCTGGAAACACCATATATTTT.

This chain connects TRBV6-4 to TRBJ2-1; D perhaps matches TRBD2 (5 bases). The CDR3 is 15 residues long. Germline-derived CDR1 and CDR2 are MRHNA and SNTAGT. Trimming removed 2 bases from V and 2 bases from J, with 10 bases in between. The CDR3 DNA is TGTGCCAGCAGTGACGTAGCCGGGGCCTACAATGAGCAGTTCTTC. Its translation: CASSDVAGAYNEQFF.

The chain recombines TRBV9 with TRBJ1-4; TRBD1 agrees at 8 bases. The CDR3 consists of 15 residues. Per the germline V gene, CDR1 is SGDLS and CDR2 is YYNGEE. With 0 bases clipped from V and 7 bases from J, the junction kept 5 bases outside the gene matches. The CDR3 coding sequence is TGTGCCAGCAGCGTAGGAACAGGGGGTCTTGAAAAACTGTTTTTT. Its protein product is CASSVGTGGLEKLFF.

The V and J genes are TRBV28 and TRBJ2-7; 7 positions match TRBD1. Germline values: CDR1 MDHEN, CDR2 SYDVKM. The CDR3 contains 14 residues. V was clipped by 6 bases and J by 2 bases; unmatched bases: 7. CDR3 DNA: TGTGCCAGCAGACTGGACAGGTCAACCTACGAGCAGTACTTC. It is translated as CASRLDRSTYEQYF.

The CDR3 sequence is CASSIGSFPYNEQFF. CDR3 in DNA: TGTGCCAGCAGTATTGGGAGTTTCCCCTACAATGAGCAGTTCTTC. The chain employs TRBV27 and TRBJ2-1, with D possibly being TRBD2 (5 bases). Germline values: CDR1 MNHEY, CDR2 SMNVEV (reference sequence). The length of the CDR3 is 15 residues. The germline V and J ends were trimmed by 5 bases and 2 bases, with 13 bases remaining between them.

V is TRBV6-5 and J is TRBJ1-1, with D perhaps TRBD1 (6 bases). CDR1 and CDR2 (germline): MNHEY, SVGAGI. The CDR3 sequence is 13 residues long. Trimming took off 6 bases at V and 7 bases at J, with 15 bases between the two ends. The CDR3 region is CASRTGTSGEAFF. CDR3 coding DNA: TGTGCCAGCAGAACCGGGACAAGCGGTGAAGCTTTCTTT.

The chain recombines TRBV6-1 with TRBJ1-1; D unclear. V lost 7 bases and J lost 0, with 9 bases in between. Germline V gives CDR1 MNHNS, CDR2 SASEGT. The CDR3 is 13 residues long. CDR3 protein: CASIGSMNTEAFF. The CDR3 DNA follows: TGTGCCAGCATTGGGTCCATGAACACTGAAGCTTTCTTT.

The CDR3 DNA reads TGTGCCAGCAGCCAATCAGGGACAGTTCTAGCCAAAAACATTCAGTACTTC. Translating gives CASSQSGTVLAKNIQYF. The V call is TRBV16, the J call TRBJ2-4, with 7 bases identical to TRBD1. Trimming removed 0 bases from V and 0 bases from J; junction bases left unmatched: 5. CDR3 length equals 17 residues. Germline V gene data show CDR1 as KGHSY and CDR2 as FQNENV.

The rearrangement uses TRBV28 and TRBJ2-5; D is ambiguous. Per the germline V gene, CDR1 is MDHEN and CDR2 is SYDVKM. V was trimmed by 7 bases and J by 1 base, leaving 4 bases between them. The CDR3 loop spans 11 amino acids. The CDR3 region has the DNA TGTGCCAGCACAATCCAAGAGACCCAGTACTTC. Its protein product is CASTIQETQYF.

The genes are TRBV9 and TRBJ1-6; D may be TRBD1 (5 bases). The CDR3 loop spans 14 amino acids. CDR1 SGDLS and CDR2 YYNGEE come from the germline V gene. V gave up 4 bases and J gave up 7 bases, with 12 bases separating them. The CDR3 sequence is CASSSGGANSPLHF. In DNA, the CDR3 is TGTGCCAGCAGCTCAGGTGGGGCAAATTCACCCCTCCACTTT.

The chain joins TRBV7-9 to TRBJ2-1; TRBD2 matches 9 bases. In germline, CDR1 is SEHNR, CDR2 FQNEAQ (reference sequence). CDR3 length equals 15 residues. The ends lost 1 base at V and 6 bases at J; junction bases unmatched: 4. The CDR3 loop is CASSLGTSVPNEQFF. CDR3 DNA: TGTGCCAGCAGCTTAGGGACTAGCGTACCCAATGAGCAGTTCTTC.

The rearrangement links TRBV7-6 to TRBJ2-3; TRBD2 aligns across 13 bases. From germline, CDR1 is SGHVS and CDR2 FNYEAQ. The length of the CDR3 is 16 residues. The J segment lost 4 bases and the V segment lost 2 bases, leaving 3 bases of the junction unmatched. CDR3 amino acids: CASSLRTSGSADTQYF. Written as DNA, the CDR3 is TGTGCCAGCAGCTTAAGGACTAGCGGGAGTGCAGATACGCAGTATTTT.

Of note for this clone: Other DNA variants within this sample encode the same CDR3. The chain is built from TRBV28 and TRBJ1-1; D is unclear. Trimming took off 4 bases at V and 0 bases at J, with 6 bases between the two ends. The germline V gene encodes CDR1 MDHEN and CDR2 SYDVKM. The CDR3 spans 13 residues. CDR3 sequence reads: CASSSRMNTEAFF. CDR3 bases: TGTGCCAGCAGTTCCCGGATGAACACTGAAGCTTTCTTT. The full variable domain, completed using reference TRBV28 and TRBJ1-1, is DVKVTQSSRYLVKRTGEKVFLECVQDMDHENMFWYRQDPGLGLRLIYFSYDVKMKEKGDIPEGYSVSREKKERFSLILESASTNQTSMYLCASSSRMNTEAFFGQGTRLTVV.

CDR3 residues: CASNMGTGDSNQPQHF. The CDR3 bases are TGTGCCAGCAACATGGGGACAGGGGATAGCAATCAGCCCCAGCATTTT. V and J are TRBV21-1 and TRBJ1-5; the table's D call, TRBD1, has no DNA check behind it. TRBV21-1 is flagged as a pseudogene. CDR3 length equals 16 residues.

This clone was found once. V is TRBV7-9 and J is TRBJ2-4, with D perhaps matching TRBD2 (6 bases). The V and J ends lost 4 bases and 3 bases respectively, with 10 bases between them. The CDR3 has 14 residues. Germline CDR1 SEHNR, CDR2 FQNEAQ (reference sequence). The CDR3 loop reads CASSYTGVKNIQYF. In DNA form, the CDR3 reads TGTGCCAGCAGCTATACGGGAGTCAAAAACATTCAGTACTTC.

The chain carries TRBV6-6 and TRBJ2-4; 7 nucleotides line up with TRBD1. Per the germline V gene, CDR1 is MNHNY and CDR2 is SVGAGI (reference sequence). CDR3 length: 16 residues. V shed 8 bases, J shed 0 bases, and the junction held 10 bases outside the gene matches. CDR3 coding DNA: TGTGCCAGCCCCCCTGGACAGGTACTAGCCAAAAACATTCAGTACTTC. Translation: CASPPGQVLAKNIQYF.

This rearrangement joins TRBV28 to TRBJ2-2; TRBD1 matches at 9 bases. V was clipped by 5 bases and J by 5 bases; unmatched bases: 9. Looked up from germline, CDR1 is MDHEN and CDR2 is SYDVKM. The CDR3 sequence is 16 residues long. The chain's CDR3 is CASSLQGQGSTGELFF. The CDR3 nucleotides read TGTGCCAGCAGTCTCCAGGGACAGGGTTCGACCGGGGAGCTGTTTTTT.

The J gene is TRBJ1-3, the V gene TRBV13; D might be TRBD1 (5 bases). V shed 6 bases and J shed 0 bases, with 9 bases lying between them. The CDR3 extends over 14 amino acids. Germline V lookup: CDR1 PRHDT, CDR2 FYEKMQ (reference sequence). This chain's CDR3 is CASRGDSSGNTIYF. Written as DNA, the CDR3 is TGTGCCAGCAGAGGTGACAGCTCTGGAAACACCATATATTTT.

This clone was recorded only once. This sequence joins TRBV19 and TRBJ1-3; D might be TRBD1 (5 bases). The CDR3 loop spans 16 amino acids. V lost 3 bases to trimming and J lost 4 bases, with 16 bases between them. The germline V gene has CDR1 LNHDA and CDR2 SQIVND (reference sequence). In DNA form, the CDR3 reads TGTGCCAGTAGTATTTACGGGGCAGGCGGGGGAAACACCATATATTTT. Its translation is CASSIYGAGGGNTIYF.

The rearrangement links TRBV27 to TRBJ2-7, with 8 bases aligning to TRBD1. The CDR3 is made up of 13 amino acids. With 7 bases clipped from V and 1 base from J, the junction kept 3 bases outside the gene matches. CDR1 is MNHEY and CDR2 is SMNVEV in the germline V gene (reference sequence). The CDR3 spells CASTNRGSYEQYF. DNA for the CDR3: TGTGCCAGCACCAACAGGGGGTCCTACGAGCAGTACTTC.

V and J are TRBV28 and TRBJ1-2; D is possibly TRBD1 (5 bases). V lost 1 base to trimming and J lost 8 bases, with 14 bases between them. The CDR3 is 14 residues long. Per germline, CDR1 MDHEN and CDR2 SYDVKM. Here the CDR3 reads CASSLFDSVGGYTF. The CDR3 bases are TGTGCCAGCAGTTTATTTGACAGCGTAGGGGGCTACACCTTC.

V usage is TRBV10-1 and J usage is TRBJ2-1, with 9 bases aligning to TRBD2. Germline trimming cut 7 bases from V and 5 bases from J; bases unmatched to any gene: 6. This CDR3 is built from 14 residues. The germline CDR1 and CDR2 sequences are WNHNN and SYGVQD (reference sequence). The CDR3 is CASMESGRHNEQFF. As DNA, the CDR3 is TGCGCCAGCATGGAGAGCGGGAGGCACAATGAGCAGTTCTTC.

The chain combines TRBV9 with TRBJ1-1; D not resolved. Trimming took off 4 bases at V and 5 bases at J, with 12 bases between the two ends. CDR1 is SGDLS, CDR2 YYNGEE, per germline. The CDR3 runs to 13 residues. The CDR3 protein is CASSPGRKTEAFF. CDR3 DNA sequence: TGTGCCAGCAGCCCGGGCAGGAAGACTGAAGCTTTCTTT.

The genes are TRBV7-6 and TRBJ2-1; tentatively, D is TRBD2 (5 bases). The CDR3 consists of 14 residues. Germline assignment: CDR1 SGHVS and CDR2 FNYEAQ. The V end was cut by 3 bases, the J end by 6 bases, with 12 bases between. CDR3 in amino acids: CASSLSGWVNEQFF. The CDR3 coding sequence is TGTGCCAGCAGCTTGTCGGGATGGGTCAATGAGCAGTTCTTC. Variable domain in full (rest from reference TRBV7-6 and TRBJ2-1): GAGVSQSPRYKVTKRGQDVALRCDPISGHVSLYWYRQALGQGPEFLTYFNYEAQQDKSGLPNDRFSAERPEGSISTLTIQRTEQRDSAMYRCASSLSGWVNEQFFGPGTRLTVL.

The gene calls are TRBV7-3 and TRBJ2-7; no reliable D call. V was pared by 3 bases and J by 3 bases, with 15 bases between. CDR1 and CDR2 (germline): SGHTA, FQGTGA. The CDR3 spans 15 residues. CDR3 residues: CASSLGPTSVYEQYF. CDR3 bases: TGTGCCAGCAGCTTGGGCCCAACATCAGTCTACGAGCAGTACTTC.

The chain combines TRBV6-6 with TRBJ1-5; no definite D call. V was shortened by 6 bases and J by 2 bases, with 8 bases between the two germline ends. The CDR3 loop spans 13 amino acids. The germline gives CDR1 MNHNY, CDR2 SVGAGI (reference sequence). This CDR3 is CASSPHGNQPQHF. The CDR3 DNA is TGTGCCAGCAGCCCCCATGGCAATCAGCCCCAGCATTTT.

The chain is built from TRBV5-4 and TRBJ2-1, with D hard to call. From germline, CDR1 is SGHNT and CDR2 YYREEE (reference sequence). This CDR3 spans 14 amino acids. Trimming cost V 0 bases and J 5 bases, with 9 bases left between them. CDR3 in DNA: TGTGCCAGCAGCTTGGGGATCAGGAACAATGAGCAGTTCTTC. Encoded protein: CASSLGIRNNEQFF.